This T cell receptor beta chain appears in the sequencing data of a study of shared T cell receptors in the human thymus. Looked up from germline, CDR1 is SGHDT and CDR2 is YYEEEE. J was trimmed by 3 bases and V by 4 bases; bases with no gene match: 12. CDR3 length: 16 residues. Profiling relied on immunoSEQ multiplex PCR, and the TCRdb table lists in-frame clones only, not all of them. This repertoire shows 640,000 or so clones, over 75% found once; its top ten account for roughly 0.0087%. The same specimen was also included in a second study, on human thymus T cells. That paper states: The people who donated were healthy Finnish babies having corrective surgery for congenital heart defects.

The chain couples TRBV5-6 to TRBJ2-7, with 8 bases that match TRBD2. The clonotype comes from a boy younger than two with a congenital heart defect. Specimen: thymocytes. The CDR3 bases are TGTGCCAGCAGCAATTCTCGGACTAGCCCGAACTACGAGCAGTACTTC. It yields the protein CASSNSRTSPNYEQYF.